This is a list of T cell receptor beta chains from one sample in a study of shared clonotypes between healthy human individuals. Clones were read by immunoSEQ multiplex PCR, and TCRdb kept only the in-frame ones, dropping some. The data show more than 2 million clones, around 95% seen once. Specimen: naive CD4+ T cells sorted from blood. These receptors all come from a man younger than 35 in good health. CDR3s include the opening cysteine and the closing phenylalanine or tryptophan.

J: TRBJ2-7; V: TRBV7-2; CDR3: CASSSPLGYEQYF
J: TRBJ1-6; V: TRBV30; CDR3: CAWSRGLTRGNSPLHF
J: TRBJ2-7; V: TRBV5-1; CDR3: CASSIGTGLYEQYF
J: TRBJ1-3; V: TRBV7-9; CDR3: CASSFGPKENGNTIYF
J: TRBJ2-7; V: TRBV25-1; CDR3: CASSEAGGIYEQYF
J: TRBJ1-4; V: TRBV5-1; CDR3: CASSATPGLTNEKLFF
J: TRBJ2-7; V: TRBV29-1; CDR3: CSVLGQNSYEQYF
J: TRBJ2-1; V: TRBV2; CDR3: CASSEQGSSYNEQFF
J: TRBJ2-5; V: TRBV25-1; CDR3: CASSEFRGGPQETQYF
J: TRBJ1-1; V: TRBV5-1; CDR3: CASSRTGNIGTEAFF
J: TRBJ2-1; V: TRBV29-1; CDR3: CSVVSLAGKNNEQFF
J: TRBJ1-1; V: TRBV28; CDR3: CASSFLKRGMNTEAFF
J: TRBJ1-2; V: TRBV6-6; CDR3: CASTDSDVNYGYTF
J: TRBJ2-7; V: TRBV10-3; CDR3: CAIRGARELPYEQYF
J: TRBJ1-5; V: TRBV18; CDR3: CASSPRRAGEPQHF
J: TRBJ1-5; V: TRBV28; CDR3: CASSLRDRGLQPQHF
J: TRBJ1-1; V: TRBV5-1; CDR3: CASSSQGVSMNTEAFF
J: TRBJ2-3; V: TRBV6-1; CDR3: CATTRAFTDTQYF
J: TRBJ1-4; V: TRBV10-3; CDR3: CAIRRQPGEKLFF
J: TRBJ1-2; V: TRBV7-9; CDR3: CASSLSAPNTF
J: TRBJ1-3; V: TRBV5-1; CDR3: CASSQEGNGNTIYF
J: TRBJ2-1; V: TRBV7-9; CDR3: CASSLLGRGGYNEQFF
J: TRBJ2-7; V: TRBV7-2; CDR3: CASSLGTGYEQYF
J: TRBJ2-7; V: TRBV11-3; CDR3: CASSLIKEQYF
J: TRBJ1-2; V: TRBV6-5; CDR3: CASSLGQGAANYGYTF
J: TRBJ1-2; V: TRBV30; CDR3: CAWTSRRGSTNYGYTF
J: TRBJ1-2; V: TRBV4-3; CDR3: CASSQDWEGLGYGYTF
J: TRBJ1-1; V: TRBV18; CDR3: CASSPQTRTEAFF
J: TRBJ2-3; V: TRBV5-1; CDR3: CASSEQGSDTQYF
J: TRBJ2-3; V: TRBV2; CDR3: CASKQPSTDTQYF
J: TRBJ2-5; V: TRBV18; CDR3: CASSPPRGSGDQETQYF
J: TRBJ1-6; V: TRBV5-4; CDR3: CASSLASGTANSPLHF
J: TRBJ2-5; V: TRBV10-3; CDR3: CAIRAGTGGETQYF
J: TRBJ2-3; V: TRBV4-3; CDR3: CASSQEGGADTQYF
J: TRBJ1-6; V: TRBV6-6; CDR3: CASSSTGNNSPLHF
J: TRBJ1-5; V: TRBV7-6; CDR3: CASSLDSNQPQHF
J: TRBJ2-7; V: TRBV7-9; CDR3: CASSPSSVLPGAYEQYF
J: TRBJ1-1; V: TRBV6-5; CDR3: CASVGNTEAFF
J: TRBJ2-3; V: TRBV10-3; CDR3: CAISESLVAGVTDTQYF
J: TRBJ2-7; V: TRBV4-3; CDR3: CASSQGLSVYEQYF
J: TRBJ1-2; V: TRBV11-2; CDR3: CASSLGFGQARGYTF
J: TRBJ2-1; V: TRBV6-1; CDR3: CASSVAGGRSYNEQFF
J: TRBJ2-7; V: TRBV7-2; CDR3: CASSLVAGEFYEQYF
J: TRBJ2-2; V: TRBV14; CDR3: CASSPPGRATGELFF
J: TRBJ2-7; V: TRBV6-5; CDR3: CASQRGRVAYEQYF
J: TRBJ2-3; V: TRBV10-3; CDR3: CAISESTDTQYF
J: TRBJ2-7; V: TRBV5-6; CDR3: CASTRGGRSYEQYF
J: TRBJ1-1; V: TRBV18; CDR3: CASSLKRGTEAFF
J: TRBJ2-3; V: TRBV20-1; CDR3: CSATTLDTQYF
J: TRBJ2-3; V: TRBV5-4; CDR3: CASSTGLAGENTDTQYF
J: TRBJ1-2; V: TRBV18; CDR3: CASSPPYRPVGYTF
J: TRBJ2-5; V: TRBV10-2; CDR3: CASSERLAGEPQETQYF
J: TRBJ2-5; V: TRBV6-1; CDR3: CASSEGTVQETQYF
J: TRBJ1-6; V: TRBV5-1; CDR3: CASSLAGAGRSSPLHF
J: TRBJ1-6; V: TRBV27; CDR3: CASSPLAGTPLHF
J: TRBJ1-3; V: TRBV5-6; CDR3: CASSLAAGRPGNTIYF
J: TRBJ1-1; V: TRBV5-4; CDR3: CASSPPGTQSPEAFF